The clone carrying this T cell receptor (beta chain) was seen only a few times. Its antigen is as yet unknown. A J-beta primer mix and a sample-barcoded 5' primer were used in a second PCR of roughly 7 to 12 cycles. MiXCR, applied by TCRdb to the 5' RACE reads, yields one record per CDR3 protein. The sample shows about 1.5 million distinct CDR3 sequences, about 42% of them seen only once. V was clipped by 10 bases and J by 3 bases, with 19 bases between them. This CDR3 spans 15 amino acids. Germline lookup yields CDR1 SNHLY and CDR2 FYNNEI. This sample was taken from a study of blood T cells in healthy people across ages. Study-wide findings and caveats: The recorded TCR beta diversity per million T cells decreased in a roughly linear manner with age.

The chain has TRBV2 and TRBJ2-1; D may correspond to TRBD1 or TRBD2 (5 bases each). The TCR originated in a young woman in good health. The specimen was blood. Here the CDR3 DNA reads TGTGCCAAGCAGCGCAGGGTCGGGATCTACAATGAGCAGTTCTTC. The encoded protein is CAKQRRVGIYNEQFF.